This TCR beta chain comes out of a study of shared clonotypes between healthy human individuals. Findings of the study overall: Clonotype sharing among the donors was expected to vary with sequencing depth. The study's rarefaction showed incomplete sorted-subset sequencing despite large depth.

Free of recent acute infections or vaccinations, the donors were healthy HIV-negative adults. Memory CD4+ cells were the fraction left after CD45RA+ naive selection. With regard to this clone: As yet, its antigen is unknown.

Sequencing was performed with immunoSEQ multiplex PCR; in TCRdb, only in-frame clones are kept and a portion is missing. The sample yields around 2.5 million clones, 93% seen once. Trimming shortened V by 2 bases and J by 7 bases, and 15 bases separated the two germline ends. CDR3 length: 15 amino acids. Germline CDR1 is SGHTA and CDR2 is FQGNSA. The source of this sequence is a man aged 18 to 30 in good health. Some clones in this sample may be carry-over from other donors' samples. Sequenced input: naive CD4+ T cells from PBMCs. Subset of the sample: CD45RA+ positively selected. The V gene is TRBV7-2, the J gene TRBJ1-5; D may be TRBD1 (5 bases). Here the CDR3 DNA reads TGTGCCAGCAGCTTATTCCGGGGCCTTGGGCAGCCCCAGCATTTT. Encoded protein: CASSLFRGLGQPQHF.